One sample yielded the 31 T cell receptor beta chains listed below, sequenced in a study of blood T cell repertoires in COVID-19. Using immunoSEQ multiplex PCR, the repertoire was profiled, and TCRdb retains in-frame clones only, with some absent. The sample lists a few hundred thousand clones, around 89% occurring once. Sequenced material: PBMCs or T cells enriched from blood (not recorded which). The receptors shown here come from a woman aged 45 to 65 who had recovered from COVID-19.

The chain joins TRBV5-6 to TRBJ2-6; no clear D gene. From germline, CDR1 is SGHDT and CDR2 YYEEEE. V was pared by 0 bases and J by 9 bases, with 4 bases between. The CDR3 extends over 12 amino acids. CDR3 bases: TGTGCCAGCAGCTTGGCAGGCAACGTCCTGACTTTC. Protein product: CASSLAGNVLTF.

The sample holds a few counts of this clone. This chain joins TRBV7-9 and TRBJ2-5, with 13 bases lining up with TRBD2. The germline gives CDR1 SEHNR, CDR2 FQNEAQ (reference sequence). There are 16 residues in the CDR3. With V trimmed by 2 bases and J by 5 bases, 5 bases remained unmatched. The DNA for the CDR3 is TGTGCCAGCAGCTTAACTAGCGGGGGGGTCGGGGAGACCCAGTACTTC. It codes for CASSLTSGGVGETQYF.

This clone was counted between two and nine times. The J gene is TRBJ1-5, the V gene TRBV28; TRBD1 agrees at 10 bases. The V segment lost 5 bases and the J segment 5 bases; nucleotides outside the gene matches: 6. This CDR3 is built from 15 residues. Germline V gene lookup returns CDR1 MDHEN and CDR2 SYDVKM. The CDR3 protein is CASSPGQGIYQPQHF. As DNA, the CDR3 is TGTGCCAGCAGTCCGGGACAGGGGATTTATCAGCCCCAGCATTTT.

The chain recombines TRBV9 with TRBJ2-3, with unresolved D. The V gene's germline CDR1 is SGDLS and CDR2 YYNGEE. The CDR3 spans 11 residues. V lost 0 bases and J 8 bases, leaving 4 bases between the germline ends. CDR3 DNA: TGTGCCAGCAGCGTAGACGGTACGCAGTATTTT. It yields the protein CASSVDGTQYF.

The gene calls are TRBV19 and TRBJ1-2, with D possibly matching TRBD1 (5 bases). CDR3 length: 14 residues. With 3 bases removed from V and 4 bases from J, the gap between germline ends came to 12 bases. CDR1 and CDR2 from the germline V gene are LNHDA and SQIVND (reference sequence). CDR3 nucleotide sequence: TGTGCCAGTAGTATTGGAGGGGCCCCCTATGGCTACACCTTC. Protein: CASSIGGAPYGYTF.

This clone was picked up one time. The V gene is TRBV3-1 (or the pseudogene TRBV3-2), the J gene TRBJ2-1, with 10 nucleotides matching TRBD1. The length of the CDR3 is 15 residues. The V gene's germline CDR1 is LGHDT and CDR2 YNNKEL (reference sequence). The junction had 1 base not matched to a gene; V was cut back by 1 base and J by 4 bases. The CDR3 nucleotides read TGTGCCAGCAGCCAAGGGACAGGGGGTTACAATGAGCAGTTCTTC. Amino acid sequence: CASSQGTGGYNEQFF.

CDR3 DNA sequence: TGTGCCAGCAGTTTAAGGGCACAGGGGGTTTGGAGAAGGAACACTGAAGCTTTCTTT. Protein product: CASSLRAQGVWRRNTEAFF. The rearrangement joins TRBV27 to TRBJ1-1; TRBD1 matches 8 bases. CDR1 and CDR2 from the germline V gene are MNHEY and SMNVEV (reference sequence). Unmatched junction bases numbered 15, after V lost 2 bases and J lost 1 base. This CDR3 is built from 19 residues.

This clone occurred once. The CDR3 bases are TGTGCCAGCAGCTTCTCAGATATGACGGGCACTGAAGCTTTCTTT. Its protein product is CASSFSDMTGTEAFF. The rearrangement links TRBV5-4 to TRBJ1-1; D remains ambiguous. The V gene's germline CDR1 is SGHNT and CDR2 YYREEE (reference sequence). Trimming removed 2 bases at V and 4 bases at J, with 15 bases between. The CDR3 covers 15 residues.

The chain links TRBV24-1 to TRBJ2-1, with D perhaps matching TRBD1 (5 bases). The germline V gene has CDR1 KGHDR and CDR2 SFDVKD. This CDR3 region has 15 residues. V was cut by 0 bases and J by 7 bases, with 12 bases left in between. CDR3 region: CATSDLQGAINEQFF. CDR3 bases: TGTGCCACCAGTGATTTGCAAGGGGCAATAAATGAGCAGTTCTTC.

The chain links TRBV28 to TRBJ2-7; 9 nucleotides match TRBD1. CDR3 length: 14 residues. The V gene end was trimmed by 6 bases and the J gene end by 6 bases; junction bases not matched to a gene: 9. CDR1 is MDHEN, CDR2 SYDVKM, per germline. The CDR3 protein is CASRTGQGRGEQYF. CDR3 sequence (DNA): TGTGCCAGCAGGACGGGACAGGGAAGGGGCGAGCAGTACTTC.

This rearrangement joins TRBV24-1 to TRBJ2-1, with a tentative D call TRBD1 (5 bases). V lost 4 bases and J 4 bases, leaving 16 bases between the germline ends. CDR1 is KGHDR, CDR2 SFDVKD, per germline. The CDR3 length is 16 residues. This CDR3 is CATSDYGAGLYNEQFF. The CDR3 DNA follows: TGTGCCACCAGTGACTACGGCGCAGGGTTGTACAATGAGCAGTTCTTC.

V and J are TRBV6-5 and TRBJ1-3, with D unclear. The CDR3 spans 14 residues. Germline V gives CDR1 MNHEY, CDR2 SVGAGI. The ends were cut back, 0 bases at V and 4 bases at J, with 7 bases in the middle. This chain's CDR3 is CASSYSSEGNTIYF. The CDR3 coding sequence is TGTGCCAGCAGTTACTCGTCAGAAGGAAACACCATATATTTT.

The chain employs TRBV24-1 and TRBJ1-5; 8 positions agree with TRBD1. Germline values: CDR1 KGHDR, CDR2 SFDVKD. The CDR3 sequence is 16 residues long. Trimming at V came to 4 bases and at J to 2 bases, leaving 6 bases not matched to a gene. The CDR3 spells CATSETGTGRNQPQHF. In DNA form, the CDR3 reads TGTGCCACCAGTGAGACCGGGACAGGCCGCAATCAGCCCCAGCATTTT.

This clone was observed a single time. The chain uses TRBV18 and TRBJ2-1; perhaps TRBD2 as D (6 bases). V dropped 2 bases and J dropped 7 bases, with 18 bases sitting between them. CDR1 is KGHSH, CDR2 LQKENI, per germline. The CDR3 spans 16 residues. CDR3 amino acids: CASSPSDSGRWNEQFF. CDR3 in DNA: TGTGCCAGCTCACCATCCGACTCGGGGAGGTGGAATGAGCAGTTCTTC. Using reference TRBV18 and TRBJ2-1 for the parts outside the CDR3, the full variable domain is NAGVMQNPRHLVRRRGQEARLRCSPMKGHSHVYWYRQLPEEGLKFMVYLQKENIIDESGMPKERFSAEFPKEGPSILRIQQVVRGDSAAYFCASSPSDSGRWNEQFFGPGTRLTVL.

The genes are TRBV28 and TRBJ2-5, with TRBD2 matching 8 bases. This CDR3 comprises 18 residues. V was clipped by 4 bases and J by 0 bases; unmatched bases: 13. The germline V gene encodes CDR1 MDHEN and CDR2 SYDVKM. CDR3 nucleotides: TGTGCCAGCAGTTCCACCGGGACTAGGGTGAGGTACCAAGAGACCCAGTACTTC. It encodes CASSSTGTRVRYQETQYF.

The gene calls are TRBV28 and TRBJ1-3; D unclear. Per the germline V gene, CDR1 is MDHEN and CDR2 is SYDVKM. V was trimmed by 2 bases and J by 0 bases, leaving 14 bases between them. CDR3 size: 17 residues. The CDR3 reads CASSLTQAPLSGNTIYF. DNA for the CDR3: TGTGCCAGCAGTTTAACGCAGGCTCCCCTCTCTGGAAACACCATATATTTT.

The genes are TRBV27 and TRBJ1-2; 9 nucleotides align to TRBD1. CDR1 MNHEY and CDR2 SMNVEV come from the germline V gene (reference sequence). There are 15 residues in the CDR3. V lost 5 bases to trimming and J lost 7 bases; unmatched junction nucleotides: 11. The CDR3 DNA is TGTGCCAGCAGTGGCCGGGACAGGGTTTTTAGTGGCTACACCTTC. Its translation: CASSGRDRVFSGYTF.

This clone turned up a few times. The chain is built from TRBV14 and TRBJ1-1, with D maybe TRBD1 (5 bases). The CDR3 is 14 residues long. Germline CDR1 reads SGHDN; CDR2 reads FVKESK. V shed 4 bases and J shed 4 bases, with 13 bases lying between them. CDR3 coding DNA: TGTGCCAGCAGCCCGAGACAGACGCGCACTGAAGCTTTCTTT. It codes for CASSPRQTRTEAFF.

The rearrangement links TRBV7-3 to TRBJ1-2, with D possibly matching TRBD1 (6 bases). The germline gives CDR1 SGHTA, CDR2 FQGTGA. The V and J ends lost 5 bases and 5 bases respectively, with 24 bases between them. The CDR3 is made up of 17 amino acids. CDR3 amino acids: CASSPGPQGFSSYGYTF. CDR3 in DNA: TGTGCCAGCAGCCCCGGGCCACAGGGTTTTAGTAGTTATGGCTACACCTTC.

The genes are TRBV18 and TRBJ2-7; TRBD1 matches 10 bases. The CDR3 is 15 amino acids. Germline CDR1 reads KGHSH; CDR2 reads LQKENI. The V and J ends lost 3 bases and 4 bases, in that order; junction bases with no gene match: 6. The CDR3 spells CASSPTGTGEYEQYF. The DNA of the CDR3 is TGTGCCAGCTCACCCACCGGGACAGGGGAATACGAGCAGTACTTC.

V usage is TRBV6-6 and J usage is TRBJ1-3; D gene uncertain. Germline CDR1 is MNHNY and CDR2 is SVGAGI (reference sequence). The CDR3 covers 14 residues. The ends were cut back, 8 bases at V and 4 bases at J, with 15 bases in the middle. Here the CDR3 DNA reads TGTGCCAGCCTATCGAGGAACGCCGGAAACACCATATATTTT. Translating it yields CASLSRNAGNTIYF.

V usage is TRBV6-1 and J usage is TRBJ1-5; D might be TRBD1 (6 bases). Germline V gene sequence: CDR1 MNHNS, CDR2 SASEGT. The V and J ends lost 3 bases and 6 bases respectively, with 21 bases between them. The CDR3 has 17 residues. DNA of the CDR3: TGTGCCAGCAGTGAGACGCTACTACAGGGCTTAGGTCAGCCCCAGCATTTT. This translates into CASSETLLQGLGQPQHF.

This clone came up once. The rearrangement joins TRBV5-6 to TRBJ1-2; D is possibly TRBD1 (5 bases). The CDR3 consists of 14 residues. The germline V and J ends were trimmed by 6 bases and 4 bases, with 16 bases remaining between them. Germline assignment: CDR1 SGHDT and CDR2 YYEEEE. Here the CDR3 reads CASIHTGGTYGYTF. The CDR3 nucleotides are TGTGCCAGCATCCACACGGGGGGGACCTATGGCTACACCTTC.

The chain links TRBV19 to TRBJ1-4; 9 nucleotides match TRBD1. Looked up from germline, CDR1 is LNHDA and CDR2 is SQIVND (reference sequence). CDR3 size: 14 residues. J lost 6 bases, V lost 7 bases, and 6 bases had no gene match. CDR3 nucleotides: TGTGCCAGTACCACAGGGGGCTCTGATGAAAAACTGTTTTTT. It is translated as CASTTGGSDEKLFF.

J is TRBJ1-2 and V is TRBV11-2, with 9 bases that match TRBD1. The CDR3 loop spans 16 amino acids. V was clipped by 5 bases and J by 4 bases; unmatched bases: 11. Germline CDR1 is SGHAT and CDR2 is FQNNGV. The DNA for the CDR3 is TGTGCCAGCAGCCCGGCCGGGACAGGGAACTTCTATGGCTACACCTTC. Translation gives CASSPAGTGNFYGYTF.

This chain connects TRBV27 to TRBJ1-1, with 10 bases that match TRBD1. The junction had 6 bases not matched to a gene; V was cut back by 6 bases and J by 5 bases. Per germline, CDR1 MNHEY and CDR2 SMNVEV (reference sequence). CDR3 length: 14 residues. CDR3 DNA sequence: TGTGCCAGCAGCGGACAGGGGGGGCATACTGAAGCTTTCTTT. Its protein is CASSGQGGHTEAFF.

DNA for the CDR3: TGTGCCAGCACCCCAGGGGGGGCGGGGGGCACTGAAGCTTTCTTT. Translating gives CASTPGGAGGTEAFF. The rearrangement uses TRBV6-5 and TRBJ1-1, with TRBD1 matching 7 bases. V shed 7 bases, J shed 4 bases, and the junction held 12 bases outside the gene matches. Looked up from germline, CDR1 is MNHEY and CDR2 is SVGAGI. This CDR3 is 15 amino acids long.

The chain couples TRBV9 to TRBJ2-1, with D possibly TRBD2 on 6 matching bases. V lost 4 bases and J lost 4, with 15 bases in between. In germline, CDR1 is SGDLS, CDR2 YYNGEE. The CDR3 runs to 15 residues. In DNA, the CDR3 is TGTGCCAGCAGCAGCCGGGACTGGATATACAATGAGCAGTTCTTC. It codes for CASSSRDWIYNEQFF.

The V and J genes are TRBV28 and TRBJ1-1; 7 nucleotides line up with TRBD1. CDR1 and CDR2 from the germline V gene are MDHEN and SYDVKM. The CDR3 has 14 amino acids. Trimming at V came to 2 bases and at J to 3 bases, leaving 3 bases not matched to a gene. DNA of the CDR3: TGTGCCAGCAGTTTAGGACAGGATTACACTGAAGCTTTCTTT. This codes for CASSLGQDYTEAFF.

This chain connects TRBV12-3 or TRBV12-4 to TRBJ2-5, with a weak D call TRBD2 (6 bases). This CDR3 comprises 13 residues. Trimming took off 0 bases at V and 9 bases at J, with 11 bases between the two ends. The CDR3 DNA is TGTGCCAGCAGTTTAGCGGCGGGAAGGGCCCAGTACTTC. This codes for CASSLAAGRAQYF.

The chain employs TRBV5-1 and TRBJ2-2, with 7 bases that match TRBD2. Germline trimming cut 0 bases from V and 1 base from J; bases unmatched to any gene: 6. Germline V gives CDR1 SGHRS, CDR2 YFSETQ. CDR3 size: 17 residues. CDR3 in DNA: TGCGCCAGCAGCTTGGCCTATGCGGGAGTGAACACCGGGGAGCTGTTTTTT. Translating gives CASSLAYAGVNTGELFF. Full variable domain (missing parts from reference TRBV5-1 and TRBJ2-2): KAGVTQTPRYLIKTRGQQVTLSCSPISGHRSVSWYQQTPGQGLQFLFEYFSETQRNKGNFPGRFSGRQFSNSRSEMNVSTLELGDSALYLCASSLAYAGVNTGELFFGEGSRLTVL.